This T cell receptor (beta chain) stems from a study of cytomegalovirus exposure and HLA in healthy donors. Trimming removed 5 bases from V and 5 bases from J, with 15 bases in between. The germline V gene encodes CDR1 MNHNS and CDR2 SASEGT. The CDR3 contains 14 residues. TCRdb's copy holds only in-frame clones and misses some; the assay was immunoSEQ multiplex PCR. Of under 140,000 clones listed, about nine tenths are singletons. Specimen: PBMCs. The chain uses TRBV6-1 and TRBJ1-2, with D perhaps TRBD1 (6 bases). This sequence was found in a woman between 18 and 29 years old in good health and CMV-seronegative. The CDR3 is CASSIRQEYYGYTF. The CDR3 DNA is TGTGCCAGCAGTATACGACAGGAATATTATGGCTACACCTTC.